The sequence of this TCR beta chain was determined in a study of T-cell reconstitution after alpha-beta-depleted transplantation in children (dated by TCRdb to the mid-2010s). About the study as a whole: Using TCR repertoire profiling, the study followed T-cell immune reconstitution in a quantitative way in children after TCRalphabeta/CD19-depleted allogeneic hematopoietic cell transplantation.

The CDR3 starts with the cysteine, ends with the phenylalanine, and has 16 residues. The kept DNA is CDR3 alone, 48 bases in frame from the first base. Trimming costs V 0 bases and J 2 bases, and their ends lie 14 bases apart. The germline V gene supplies CDR1 SGDLS and CDR2 YYNGEE. The method was PCR. Sequencing instrument: Illumina HiSeq 2500. TCR library preparation used molecular barcoding, with unique molecular identifiers applied to normalize quantification of the TCRbeta repertoire. TCRdb passed the public sequencing reads through fastp at Q25 and MiXCR, retaining productive beta sequences. Duplicate CDR3 protein sequences are folded into a single record with the most common DNA and genes. The sample table records more than 85,000 distinct CDR3 sequences; about a tenth of these occur just once. The ten most abundant clones make up roughly 8% of the sample. This clonotype was observed at least ten times. Its antigen specificity is not known. There are no base qualities to consult, and no much larger clone falls within one base.

The TCR was taken from a human donor who donated a stem cell graft to a child with acute lymphoblastic leukemia. Rearrangement joined TRBV9 to TRBJ2-5; TRBD1 is possibly the D segment (6 matching bases). This material consisted of PBMCs from the stem cell graft donor, taken from the stem cell graft. The CDR3 is CASSVGGRGEQETQYF. The nucleotides read TGTGCCAGCAGCGTAGGGGGCAGGGGCGAACAAGAGACCCAGTACTTC.